The 32 T cell receptor beta chains below come from one sample, sequenced in a study of control samples from healthy donors and cancer patients. The data were produced by immunoSEQ multiplex PCR, yet TCRdb's version contains in-frame clones alone and is incomplete. The profile shows some 150,000 clones, under 90% of them singletons. The sample was blood. Source of these receptors: a man between 25 and 39 years old in good health.

This chain links TRBV5-1 with TRBJ2-5; 7 bases are shared with TRBD2. V shed 2 bases, J shed 2 bases, and the junction held 6 bases outside the gene matches. The CDR3 sequence is 15 residues long. The germline V gene has CDR1 SGHRS and CDR2 YFSETQ. CDR3 sequence reads: CASSLGGSSQETQYF. As DNA, the CDR3 is TGCGCCAGCAGCTTAGGCGGGAGTTCGCAAGAGACCCAGTACTTC.

Note on this clone: Other DNA sequences within the sample encode an identical CDR3. CDR3 nucleotides: TGTGCCAGCAGTTGGGGGTCCTCTGGAAACACCATATATTTT. This sequence encodes CASSWGSSGNTIYF. The chain uses TRBV28 and TRBJ1-3; possible D gene TRBD1, 5 bases. This CDR3 has 14 residues. With 4 bases removed from V and 0 bases from J, the gap between germline ends came to 7 bases. Germline CDR1 MDHEN, CDR2 SYDVKM.

The J gene is TRBJ2-1, the V gene TRBV4-3; D may be TRBD1 or TRBD2 (5 bases each). This CDR3 contains 18 residues. Germline values: CDR1 LGHNA, CDR2 YSLEER. V was shortened by 4 bases and J by 3 bases, with 22 bases between the two germline ends. The DNA of the CDR3 is TGCGCCAGCAGCCCCAAGGTATCGGGGCCGACCGTCTACAATGAGCAGTTCTTC. Protein product: CASSPKVSGPTVYNEQFF.

The chain uses TRBV9 and TRBJ1-1; the D is unclear. CDR3 length: 13 residues. The ends were cut back, 3 bases at V and 4 bases at J, with 10 bases in the middle. Germline loops: CDR1 SGDLS, CDR2 YYNGEE. The CDR3 loop reads CASSGLAGTEAFF. DNA of the CDR3: TGTGCCAGCAGCGGATTGGCGGGCACTGAAGCTTTCTTT.

In its sample, this clone was seen once. V gene TRBV6-2 or TRBV6-3 combines with J gene TRBJ2-5; maybe TRBD1 (6 bases). Germline CDR1 is MNHEY and CDR2 is SVGEGT. The CDR3 runs 11 residues. V was shortened by 6 bases and J by 7 bases, with 9 bases between the two germline ends. CDR3: CASSPRGTQYF. In DNA form, the CDR3 reads TGTGCCAGCAGCCCCAGGGGGACCCAGTACTTC.

This clone was picked up a small number of times. The gene calls are TRBV19 and TRBJ1-2, with D unresolved. CDR1 is LNHDA, CDR2 SQIVND, per germline (reference sequence). V was pared by 4 bases and J by 2 bases, with 17 bases between. This CDR3 comprises 16 residues. CDR3 in amino acids: CASSTSRRVENYGYTF. CDR3 nucleotides: TGTGCCAGTAGTACATCCCGGAGGGTGGAGAACTATGGCTACACCTTC.

The V and J genes are TRBV11-3 and TRBJ2-2; 8 nucleotides align to TRBD2. Germline lookup yields CDR1 SGHNT and CDR2 YENEEA. V was pared by 1 base and J by 5 bases, with 6 bases of the junction left unmatched. The CDR3 consists of 16 residues. The CDR3 region is CASSLGREVRTGELFF. The DNA for the CDR3 is TGTGCCAGCAGCTTAGGGCGGGAGGTCCGTACCGGGGAGCTGTTTTTT. Combining the CDR3 with reference TRBV11-3 and TRBJ2-2 gives the whole variable domain EAGVVQSPRYKIIEKKQPVAFWCNPISGHNTLYWYLQNLGQGPELLIRYENEEAVDDSQLPKDRFSAERLKGVDSTLKIQPAELGDSAVYLCASSLGREVRTGELFFGEGSRLTVL.

This sequence joins TRBV5-5 and TRBJ1-6; the D is unclear. V lost 0 bases to trimming and J lost 4 bases, with 5 bases between them. Germline CDR1 reads SGHKS; CDR2 reads YYEKEE (reference sequence). This CDR3 has 14 amino acids. CDR3 amino acids: CASSLGGYNSPLHF. The CDR3 DNA sequence: TGTGCCAGCAGCTTGGGGGGTTATAATTCACCCCTCCACTTT. The entire variable domain, with the rest obtained from reference TRBV5-5 and TRBJ1-6, is as follows: DAGVTQSPTHLIKTRGQQVTLRCSPISGHKSVSWYQQVLGQGPQFIFQYYEKEERGRGNFPDRFSARQFPNYSSELNVNALLLGDSALYLCASSLGGYNSPLHFGNGTRLTVT.

V is TRBV5-8 and J is TRBJ1-1; a weak D match, TRBD1 (5 bases). The CDR3 is 14 amino acids. Germline lookup yields CDR1 SGHTS and CDR2 YDEGEE. The V and J ends lost 4 bases and 6 bases respectively, with 16 bases between them. The CDR3 DNA sequence: TGTGCCAGCAGCCTCCCAGACAGCGACGCTGAAGCTTTCTTT. It yields the protein CASSLPDSDAEAFF.

The chain recombines TRBV7-2 with TRBJ2-2; D is undetermined. V was trimmed by 2 bases and J by 0 bases, leaving 10 bases between them. This CDR3 is 16 amino acids long. Germline CDR1 reads SGHTA; CDR2 reads FQGNSA. The DNA for the CDR3 is TGTGCCAGCAGCTTATTCAGTGATCCGAACACCGGGGAGCTGTTTTTT. Protein product: CASSLFSDPNTGELFF.

The rearrangement uses TRBV4-2 and TRBJ2-3; D gene uncertain. The CDR3 is made up of 17 amino acids. The germline V gene has CDR1 LGHNA and CDR2 YNFKEQ. V lost 0 bases, J lost 0 bases, and 13 bases lay in between. CDR3 amino acids: CASSQEYRAASTDTQYF. CDR3 bases: TGTGCCAGCAGCCAAGAGTATCGGGCGGCTAGCACAGATACGCAGTATTTT.

The chain employs TRBV6-5 and TRBJ2-1; no definite D call. Trimming removed 6 bases at V and 2 bases at J, with 8 bases between. The CDR3 has 13 residues. Germline V gene data show CDR1 as MNHEY and CDR2 as SVGAGI. The CDR3 sequence is CASSSGPYNEQFF. The DNA of the CDR3 is TGTGCCAGCAGCTCTGGGCCCTACAATGAGCAGTTCTTC.

CDR3 sequence reads: CASSSLARGSEKLFF. CDR3 DNA: TGTGCCAGTAGTTCCCTGGCCCGCGGTAGTGAAAAACTGTTTTTT. The chain combines TRBV19 with TRBJ1-4; D remains unclear. The CDR3 contains 15 residues. V lost 5 bases, J lost 7 bases, and 17 bases lay in between. The germline gives CDR1 LNHDA, CDR2 SQIVND (reference sequence). Together with reference TRBV19 and TRBJ1-4, the CDR3 gives the full variable domain: DGGITQSPKYLFRKEGQNVTLSCEQNLNHDAMYWYRQDPGQGLRLIYYSQIVNDFQKGDIAEGYSVSREKKESFPLTVTSAQKNPTAFYLCASSSLARGSEKLFFGSGTQLSVL.

The chain uses TRBV7-2 and TRBJ2-7; no clear D gene. Germline values: CDR1 SGHTA, CDR2 FQGNSA. V lost 5 bases to trimming and J lost 0 bases, with 11 bases between them. The CDR3 has 14 amino acids. The CDR3 here is CASSTLPSSYEQYF. CDR3 nucleotide sequence: TGTGCCAGCAGCACTCTCCCGAGCTCCTACGAGCAGTACTTC.

This clone appeared a single time. The genes are TRBV7-9 and TRBJ2-3; 13 bases are a match to TRBD2. The CDR3 has 16 residues. The V segment lost 5 bases and the J segment 5 bases; nucleotides outside the gene matches: 7. Germline CDR1 SEHNR, CDR2 FQNEAQ (reference sequence). The CDR3 loop reads CASSALAGGPEDTQYF. In DNA form, the CDR3 reads TGTGCCAGCAGCGCACTAGCGGGAGGGCCAGAAGATACGCAGTATTTT. Full variable domain (rest looked up from reference TRBV7-9 and TRBJ2-3): DTGVSQNPRHKITKRGQNVTFRCDPISEHNRLYWYRQTLGQGPEFLTYFQNEAQLEKSRLLSDRFSAERPKGSFSTLEIQRTEQGDSAMYLCASSALAGGPEDTQYFGPGTRLTVL.

The V call is TRBV4-3, the J call TRBJ2-5, with 8 bases aligning to TRBD2. Germline V gene sequence: CDR1 LGHNA, CDR2 YSLEER. CDR3 length: 15 residues. V lost 2 bases, J lost 2 bases, and 4 bases stayed unmatched. CDR3 DNA sequence: TGCGCCAGCAGCCAATTAGCGGGGAGACAAGAGACCCAGTACTTC. The encoded protein is CASSQLAGRQETQYF.

The rearrangement links TRBV9 to TRBJ1-1; D unresolved. Per the germline V gene, CDR1 is SGDLS and CDR2 is YYNGEE. V shed 3 bases and J shed 4 bases, with 22 bases lying between them. This CDR3 is built from 17 residues. DNA for the CDR3: TGTGCCAGCAGCGAGCCCAGAAACGACCTGGGATCCACTGAAGCTTTCTTT. Protein sequence: CASSEPRNDLGSTEAFF.

The chain combines TRBV19 with TRBJ2-3; no reliable D call. CDR1 LNHDA and CDR2 SQIVND come from the germline V gene (reference sequence). Trimming cost V 4 bases and J 5 bases, with 16 bases left between them. CDR3 size: 15 residues. CDR3 region: CASSNRPQGKDTQYF. CDR3 bases: TGTGCCAGTAGTAATCGACCCCAAGGAAAAGATACGCAGTATTTT.

The chain links TRBV7-2 to TRBJ2-5, with 7 bases matching TRBD1. In germline, CDR1 is SGHTA, CDR2 FQGNSA. The CDR3 sequence is 13 residues long. V was clipped by 5 bases and J by 4 bases; unmatched bases: 4. The CDR3, as DNA: TGTGCCAGCAGCCGGGGACAGATAGAGACCCAGTACTTC. Amino acid sequence: CASSRGQIETQYF.

This clone has a single count. This rearrangement joins TRBV9 to TRBJ2-3; maybe TRBD1 (6 bases). Looked up from germline, CDR1 is SGDLS and CDR2 is YYNGEE. This CDR3 is 14 amino acids long. The germline V and J ends were trimmed by 0 bases and 5 bases, with 10 bases remaining between them. Here the CDR3 reads CASSVDGGQDTQYF. The CDR3 DNA follows: TGTGCCAGCAGCGTAGATGGGGGCCAAGATACGCAGTATTTT.

The chain has TRBV11-2 and TRBJ2-2, with D possibly matching TRBD2 (6 bases). The CDR3 sequence is 14 residues long. The V gene lost 5 bases and the J gene lost 2 bases, with 9 bases spanning the gap. From germline, CDR1 is SGHAT and CDR2 FQNNGV. The CDR3 nucleotides read TGTGCCAGCAGCCGGCGGGGAAACACCGGGGAGCTGTTTTTT. Translation: CASSRRGNTGELFF.

The sample holds one count of this clone. The gene calls are TRBV2 and TRBJ2-7; a possible D gene is TRBD1 (6 bases). V lost 6 bases and J 6 bases, leaving 12 bases between the germline ends. This CDR3 is built from 12 residues. Germline loops: CDR1 SNHLY, CDR2 FYNNEI. CDR3 residues: CASRPTGFEQYF. For the CDR3, the DNA is TGTGCCAGCAGACCAACAGGGTTCGAGCAGTACTTC.

The genes are TRBV21-1 and TRBJ2-5; the listed D gene, TRBD2, was not tested against the DNA. TRBV21-1 constitutes a pseudogene. The CDR3 loop spans 16 amino acids. The CDR3 reads CATVVGLAGVQETQYF. The CDR3, as DNA: TGTGCCACCGTAGTCGGACTAGCGGGGGTCCAAGAGACCCAGTACTTC.

CDR3 nucleotides: TGTGCCAGCAGCCCAGGGGGGCTTTACGAGCAGTACTTC. Translation: CASSPGGLYEQYF. The chain carries TRBV12-3 or TRBV12-4 and TRBJ2-7; D may be TRBD1 (7 bases). The V end lost 6 bases, the J end lost 4 bases, and 13 bases lay between the germline ends. CDR3 size: 13 residues.

J is TRBJ2-3 and V is TRBV7-9; no firm D call. Germline values: CDR1 SEHNR, CDR2 FQNEAQ (reference sequence). V gave up 7 bases and J gave up 3 bases, with 11 bases separating them. There are 13 residues in the CDR3. The CDR3, as DNA: TGTGCCAGCAACCCGGGCTTGACAGATACGCAGTATTTT. Translated, it gives CASNPGLTDTQYF.

This sequence joins TRBV18 and TRBJ1-2, with TRBD1 identical over 9 bases. The germline V gene has CDR1 KGHSH and CDR2 LQKENI. V dropped 0 bases and J dropped 1; count of bases not matched to a gene: 9. This CDR3 is 18 amino acids long. CDR3 amino acids: CASSPPNTGGWGNYGYTF. DNA for the CDR3: TGTGCCAGCTCACCACCGAATACAGGGGGCTGGGGTAACTATGGCTACACCTTC.

CDR3 bases: TGTGCCACCAGTGGCGGGGTAGGGGAAAAACTGTTTTTT. Residues: CATSGGVGEKLFF. The chain links TRBV24-1 to TRBJ1-4; D gene uncertain. V was cut by 5 bases and J by 8 bases, with 11 bases left in between. Germline assignment: CDR1 KGHDR and CDR2 SFDVKD. The CDR3 spans 13 residues.

The V and J genes are TRBV5-1 and TRBJ2-2; no clear D. The germline gives CDR1 SGHRS, CDR2 YFSETQ. Trimming took 3 bases from V and 3 from J, leaving 0 bases between them. The CDR3 totals 11 residues. The CDR3 here is CASSYTGELFF. In nucleotides, the CDR3 is TGCGCCAGCAGCTACACCGGGGAGCTGTTTTTT.

The V gene is TRBV4-1, the J gene TRBJ1-2; D is ambiguous. CDR1 and CDR2 from the germline V gene are MGHRA and YSYEKL. CDR3 size: 15 residues. V dropped 0 bases and J dropped 0 bases, with 8 bases sitting between them. CDR3 DNA sequence: TGCGCCAGCAGCCAAGATCCAGGAGCTAACTATGGCTACACCTTC. Amino acids: CASSQDPGANYGYTF.

This clone was seen more than once but under ten times. The chain links TRBV5-4 to TRBJ1-2; 7 bases line up with TRBD1. Trimming cost V 1 base and J 6 bases; bases outside gene matches: 6. From germline, CDR1 is SGHNT and CDR2 YYREEE (reference sequence). CDR3 length: 14 residues. CDR3 coding DNA: TGTGCCAGCAGCTTGTACAGGGGCGGTCATGGCTACACCTTC. Translated, it gives CASSLYRGGHGYTF.

The count of this clone is one. The chain employs TRBV6-5 and TRBJ1-4; the D is unclear. V was shortened by 4 bases and J by 3 bases, with 12 bases between the two germline ends. The CDR3 runs to 15 residues. Germline CDR1 reads MNHEY; CDR2 reads SVGAGI. The DNA of the CDR3 is TGTGCCAGCAGTTTCAACAGCGCCGCTAATGAAAAACTGTTTTTT. Its translation is CASSFNSAANEKLFF.

V gene TRBV18 combines with J gene TRBJ1-2, with D possibly being TRBD1 (6 bases). The CDR3 consists of 14 residues. Germline V gene sequence: CDR1 KGHSH, CDR2 LQKENI. V lost 3 bases to trimming and J lost 2 bases, with 10 bases between them. CDR3 in amino acids: CASSPWTENYGYTF. The CDR3 region has the DNA TGTGCCAGCTCACCCTGGACAGAAAACTATGGCTACACCTTC.